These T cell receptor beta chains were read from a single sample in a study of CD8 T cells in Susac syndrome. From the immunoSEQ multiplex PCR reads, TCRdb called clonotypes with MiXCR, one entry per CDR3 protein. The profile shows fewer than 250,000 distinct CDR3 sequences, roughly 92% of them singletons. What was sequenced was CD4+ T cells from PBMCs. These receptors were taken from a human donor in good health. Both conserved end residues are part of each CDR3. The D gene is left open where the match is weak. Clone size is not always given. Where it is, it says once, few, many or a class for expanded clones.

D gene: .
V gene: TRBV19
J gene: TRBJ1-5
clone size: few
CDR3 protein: CASSNRDISNQPQHF
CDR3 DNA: TGTGCCAGTAGTAACCGGGACATTAGCAATCAGCCCCAGCATTTT

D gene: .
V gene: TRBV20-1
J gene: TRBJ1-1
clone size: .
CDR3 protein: CSARDSRVTEAFF
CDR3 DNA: TGCAGTGCTAGAGATAGCCGGGTTACTGAAGCTTTCTTT

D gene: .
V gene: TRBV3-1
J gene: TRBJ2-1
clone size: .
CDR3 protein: CASSQRLALRLNEQFF
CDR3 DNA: TGTGCCAGCAGCCAAAGATTGGCGCTTCGACTCAATGAGCAGTTCTTC

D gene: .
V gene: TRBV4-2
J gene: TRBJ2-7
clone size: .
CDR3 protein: CASSQDLGAYEQYF
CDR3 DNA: TGTGCCAGCAGCCAAGATCTCGGGGCCTACGAGCAGTACTTC

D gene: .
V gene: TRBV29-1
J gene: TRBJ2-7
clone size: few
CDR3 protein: CSVAVAYEQYF
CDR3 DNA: TGCAGCGTGGCAGTAGCATACGAGCAGTACTTC

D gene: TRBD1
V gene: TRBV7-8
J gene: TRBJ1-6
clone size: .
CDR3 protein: CASSPWDRADSPLHF
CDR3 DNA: TGTGCCAGCAGCCCGTGGGACAGGGCTGATTCACCCCTCCACTTT

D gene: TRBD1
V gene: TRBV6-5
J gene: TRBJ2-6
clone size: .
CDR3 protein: CASSPDRAGANVLTF
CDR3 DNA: TGTGCCAGCAGCCCAGACAGGGCTGGGGCCAACGTCCTGACTTTC

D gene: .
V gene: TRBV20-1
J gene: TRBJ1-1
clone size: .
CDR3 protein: CSASLGAGSEAFF
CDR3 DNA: TGCAGTGCTAGCTTGGGTGCGGGGAGTGAAGCTTTCTTT

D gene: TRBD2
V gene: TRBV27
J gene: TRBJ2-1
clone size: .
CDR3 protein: CASSPRTSGLYNEQFF
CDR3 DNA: TGTGCCAGCAGTCCGCGGACTAGCGGGCTCTACAATGAGCAGTTCTTC

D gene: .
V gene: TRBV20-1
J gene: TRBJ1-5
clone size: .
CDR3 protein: CSARDFAFSHSNQPQHF
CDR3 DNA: TGCAGTGCTAGAGATTTCGCTTTCAGCCATAGCAATCAGCCCCAGCATTTT

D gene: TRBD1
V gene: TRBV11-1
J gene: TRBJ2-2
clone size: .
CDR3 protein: CASTPALTGDGGELFF
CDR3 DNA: TGTGCCAGCACCCCGGCCCTGACAGGGGATGGCGGGGAGCTGTTTTTT

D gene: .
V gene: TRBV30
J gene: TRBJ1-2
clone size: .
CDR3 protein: CAWSASGDYGYTF
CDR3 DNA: TGTGCCTGGAGTGCCTCAGGGGACTATGGCTACACCTTC

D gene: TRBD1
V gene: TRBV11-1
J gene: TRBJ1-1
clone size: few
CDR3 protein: CASSSRQGRTEAFF
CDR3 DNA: TGTGCCAGCAGCTCCCGACAGGGGAGGACTGAAGCTTTCTTT

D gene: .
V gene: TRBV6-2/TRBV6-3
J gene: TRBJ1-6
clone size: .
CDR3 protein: CASRLSKFKSSYNSPLHF
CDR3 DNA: TGTGCCAGCAGACTATCAAAATTCAAAAGCTCCTATAATTCACCCCTCCACTTT

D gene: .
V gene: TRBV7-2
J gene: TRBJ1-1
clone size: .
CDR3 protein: CASSVWTENTEAFF
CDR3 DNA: TGTGCCAGCAGCGTGTGGACGGAGAACACTGAAGCTTTCTTT

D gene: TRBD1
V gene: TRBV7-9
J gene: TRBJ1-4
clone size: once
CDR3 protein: CASSLGDRVYEKLFF
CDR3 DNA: TGTGCCAGCAGCTTAGGGGACAGGGTTTATGAAAAACTGTTTTTT

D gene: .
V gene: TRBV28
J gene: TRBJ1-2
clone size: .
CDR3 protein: CASSLPSLTVGARYTF
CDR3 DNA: TGTGCCAGCAGTTTACCGTCCCTGACAGTTGGCGCCCGCTACACCTTC

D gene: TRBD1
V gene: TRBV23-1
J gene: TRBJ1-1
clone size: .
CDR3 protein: CASSQSIIGKGASNTEAFF
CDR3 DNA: TGCGCCAGCAGTCAATCGATTATTGGTAAGGGGGCGTCGAACACTGAAGCTTTCTTT

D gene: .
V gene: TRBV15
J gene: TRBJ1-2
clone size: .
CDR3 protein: CATSRERASNYGYTF
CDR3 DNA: TGTGCCACCAGCAGAGAGAGGGCATCAAACTATGGCTACACCTTC

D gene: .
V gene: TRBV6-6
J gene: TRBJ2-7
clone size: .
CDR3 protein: CASSPRSEQYF
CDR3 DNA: TGTGCCAGCAGCCCTCGGAGCGAGCAGTACTTC

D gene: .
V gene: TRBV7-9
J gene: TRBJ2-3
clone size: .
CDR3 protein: CASSLRASLSTDTQYF
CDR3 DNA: TGTGCCAGCAGCTTACGGGCCTCCCTTAGCACAGATACGCAGTATTTT

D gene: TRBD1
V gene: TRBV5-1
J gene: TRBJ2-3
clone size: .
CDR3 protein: CASSQRTGKDTQYF
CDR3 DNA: TGCGCCAGCAGCCAGAGGACAGGCAAAGATACGCAGTATTTT

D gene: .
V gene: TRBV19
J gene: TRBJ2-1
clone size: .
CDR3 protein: CASSTTDWAGGEQFF
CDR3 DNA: TGTGCCAGTAGTACCACCGACTGGGCAGGAGGCGAGCAGTTCTTC

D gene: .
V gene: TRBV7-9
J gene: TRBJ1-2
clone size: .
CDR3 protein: CASSLGIGYGYTF
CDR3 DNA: TGTGCCAGCAGCTTAGGGATTGGGTATGGCTACACCTTC

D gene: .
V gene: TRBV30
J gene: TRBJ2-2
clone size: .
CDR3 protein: CAWSVVPTGELFF
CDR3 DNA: TGTGCCTGGAGTGTAGTCCCGACCGGGGAGCTGTTTTTT

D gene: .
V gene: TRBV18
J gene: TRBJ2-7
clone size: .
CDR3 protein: CASSPRESLEQYF
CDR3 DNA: TGTGCCAGCTCACCACGGGAGTCCCTTGAGCAGTACTTC

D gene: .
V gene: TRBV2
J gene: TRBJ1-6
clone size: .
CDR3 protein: CARKTDYNSPLHF
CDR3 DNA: TGTGCCAGGAAGACAGACTATAATTCACCCCTCCACTTT

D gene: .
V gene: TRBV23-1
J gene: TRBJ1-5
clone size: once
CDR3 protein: CASSQSGASGQPQHF
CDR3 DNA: TGCGCCAGCAGTCAATCAGGGGCCAGCGGTCAGCCCCAGCATTTT

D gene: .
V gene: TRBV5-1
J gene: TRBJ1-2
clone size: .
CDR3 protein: CASSEAHPYGYTF
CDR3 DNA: TGCGCCAGCAGCGAGGCCCATCCCTATGGCTACACCTTC

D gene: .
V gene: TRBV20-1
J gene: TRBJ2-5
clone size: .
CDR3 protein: CSAIPPRQAYQETQYF
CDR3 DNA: TGCAGTGCTATACCACCTCGACAGGCCTACCAAGAGACCCAGTACTTC

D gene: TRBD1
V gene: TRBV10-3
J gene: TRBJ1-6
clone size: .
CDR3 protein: CAIRDRGQGDNSPLHF
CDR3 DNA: TGTGCCATCAGAGACAGGGGGCAGGGGGATAATTCACCCCTCCACTTT

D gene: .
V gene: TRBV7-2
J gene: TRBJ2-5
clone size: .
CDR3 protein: CASSSYPLQETQYF
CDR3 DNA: TGTGCCAGCAGCTCCTACCCCCTCCAAGAGACCCAGTACTTC

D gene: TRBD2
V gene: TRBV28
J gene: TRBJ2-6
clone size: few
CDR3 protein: CASSPSGGFSGANVLTF
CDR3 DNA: TGTGCCAGCAGTCCCTCGGGGGGTTTCTCTGGGGCCAACGTCCTGACTTTC

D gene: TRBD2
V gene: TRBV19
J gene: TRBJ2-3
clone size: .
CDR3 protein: CASSTGTSGVVDTQYF
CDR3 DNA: TGTGCCAGTAGTACCGGGACTAGCGGGGTGGTAGATACGCAGTATTTT

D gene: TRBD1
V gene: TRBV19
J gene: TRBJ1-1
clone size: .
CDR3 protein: CASSMGGWGQGAEAFF
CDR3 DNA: TGTGCCAGTAGTATGGGCGGGTGGGGACAGGGCGCTGAAGCTTTCTTT

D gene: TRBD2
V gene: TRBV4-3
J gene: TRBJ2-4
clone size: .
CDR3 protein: CASSPSGEKNIQYF
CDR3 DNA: TGCGCCAGCAGCCCTAGCGGGGAAAAAAACATTCAGTACTTC

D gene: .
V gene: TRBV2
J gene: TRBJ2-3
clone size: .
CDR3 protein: CASSRGYTDTQYF
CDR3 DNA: TGTGCCAGCAGTAGGGGGTACACGGATACGCAGTATTTT

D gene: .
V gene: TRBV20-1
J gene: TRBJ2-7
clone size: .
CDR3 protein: CSAPSTYEQYF
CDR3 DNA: TGCAGTGCTCCTAGTACCTACGAGCAGTACTTC

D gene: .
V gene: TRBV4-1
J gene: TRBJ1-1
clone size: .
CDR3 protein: CASSQSRGTEAFF
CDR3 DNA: TGCGCCAGCAGCCAAAGTAGGGGGACTGAAGCTTTCTTT

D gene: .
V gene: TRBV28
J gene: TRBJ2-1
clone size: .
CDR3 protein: CASSLRGGNEQFF
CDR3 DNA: TGTGCCAGCAGTTTAAGGGGGGGGAATGAGCAGTTCTTC

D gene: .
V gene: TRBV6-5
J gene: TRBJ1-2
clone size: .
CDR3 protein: CASSRGSKTYGYTF
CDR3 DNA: TGTGCCAGCAGCCGGGGTTCGAAAACCTATGGCTACACCTTC

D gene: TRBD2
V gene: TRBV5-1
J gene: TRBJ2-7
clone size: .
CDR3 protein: CASSPAGGLLYEQYF
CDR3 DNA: TGCGCCAGCAGCCCCGCGGGGGGCCTCCTTTACGAGCAGTACTTC

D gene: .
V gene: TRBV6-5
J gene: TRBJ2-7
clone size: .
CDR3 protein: CASTRGNEQYF
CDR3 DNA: TGTGCCAGCACCAGGGGCAACGAGCAGTACTTC

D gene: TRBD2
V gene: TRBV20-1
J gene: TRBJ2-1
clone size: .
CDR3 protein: CSAHGTSGYNEQFF
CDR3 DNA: TGCAGTGCTCACGGGACTAGCGGATACAATGAGCAGTTCTTC

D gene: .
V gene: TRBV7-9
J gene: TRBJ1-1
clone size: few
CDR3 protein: CASSFTGGNTEAFF
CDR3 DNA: TGTGCCAGCAGCTTTACCGGGGGAAACACTGAAGCTTTCTTT

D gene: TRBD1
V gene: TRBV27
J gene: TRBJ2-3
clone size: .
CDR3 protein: CASSQRQGFADTQYF
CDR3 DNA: TGTGCCAGCAGTCAGAGACAGGGATTCGCAGATACGCAGTATTTT

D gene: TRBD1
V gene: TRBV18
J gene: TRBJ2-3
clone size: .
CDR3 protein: CASSPSKPGQGSTDTQYF
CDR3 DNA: TGTGCCAGCTCACCCTCCAAACCGGGACAGGGGAGCACAGATACGCAGTATTTT

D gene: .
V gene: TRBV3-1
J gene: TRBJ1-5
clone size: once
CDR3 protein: CASSQTAYSNQPQHF
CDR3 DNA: TGTGCCAGCAGCCAGACAGCTTATAGCAATCAGCCCCAGCATTTT

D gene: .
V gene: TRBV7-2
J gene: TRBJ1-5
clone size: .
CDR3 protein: CASSFGSNNQPQHF
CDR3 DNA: TGTGCCAGCAGCTTTGGCAGCAACAATCAGCCCCAGCATTTT

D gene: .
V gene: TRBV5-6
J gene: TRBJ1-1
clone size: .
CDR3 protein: CASSLGQVYPTEAFF
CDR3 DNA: TGTGCCAGCAGCTTGGGGCAGGTTTACCCCACTGAAGCTTTCTTT

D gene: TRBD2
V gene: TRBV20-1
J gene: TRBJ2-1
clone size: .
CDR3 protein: CSARKAGVYNEQFF
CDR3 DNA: TGCAGTGCTAGAAAAGCGGGGGTCTACAATGAGCAGTTCTTC

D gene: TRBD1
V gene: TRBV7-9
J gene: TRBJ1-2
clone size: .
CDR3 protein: CASSLGAGGNYGYTF
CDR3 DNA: TGTGCCAGCAGCTTAGGGGCAGGGGGTAACTATGGCTACACCTTC

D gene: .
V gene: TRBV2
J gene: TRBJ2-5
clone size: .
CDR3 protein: CASLSRGFQETQYF
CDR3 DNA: TGTGCCAGCCTATCTCGGGGGTTTCAAGAGACCCAGTACTTC